This T cell receptor beta chain was retrieved from a study of blood T cell repertoires in COVID-19. Germline lookup yields CDR1 LNHDA and CDR2 SQIVND (reference sequence). J gave up 7 bases and V 5 bases, and 13 bases lay outside the gene matches. This CDR3 is built from 15 residues. Original data processing: Estimation of nucleated cell counts relied on the amplification of reference gene primers. Produced via immunoSEQ multiplex PCR; TCRdb's table is partial and in-frame only. The V and J calls and clone size are taken from that table; D and trimming were inferred from the DNA. The sample lists 400,000 to 550,000 clones, about 85% occurring once.

The chain joins TRBV19 to TRBJ1-2; 7 bases match TRBD1. Sequenced sample: PBMCs or T cells enriched from blood (not recorded which). This TCR derives from a woman under 30 with acute COVID-19. The CDR3 DNA sequence: TGTGCCAGTAGTCCAATTGACAGGGAAGGTAGTGGCTACACCTTC. Translated: CASSPIDREGSGYTF.